Following are 12 T cell receptor beta chains from one sample sequenced in a study of blood T cells in healthy people across ages (dated by TCRdb to 2015 to 2017). The library was prepared using 5' RACE. Sequenced using an Illumina HiSeq 2500. A second roughly 7 to 12 cycle PCR used a sample-barcoded 5' primer and a J-beta primer mix. The public reads were quality trimmed at Q25 with fastp and then assembled into clones with MiXCR by TCRdb, keeping productive beta chains. Every entry covers one CDR3 protein and lists the most common genes and DNA from its rows. The sample profile shows roughly 1.7 million distinct CDR3 sequences; about 31% of them were found once. The top ten clones comprise around 11% of the sample. Input material: blood. All receptors come from a woman in her 30s in good health.

Only a few counts were recorded for this clonotype. This sequence joins TRBV3-1 and TRBJ2-7; 7 nucleotides align to TRBD2. After removal of 3 bases from V and 5 bases from J, the junction contained 16 bases not matched to a gene. The germline CDR1 and CDR2 sequences are LGHDT and YNNKEL (reference sequence). The CDR3 consists of 17 residues. The CDR3 here is CASSQQVGGRRPDEQYF. The CDR3 DNA is TGTGCCAGCAGCCAGCAAGTCGGCGGGAGAAGGCCCGACGAGCAGTACTTC.

CDR3: CASRGLVGRNEQFF. The CDR3 nucleotides are TGTGCCAGCAGAGGACTAGTGGGGCGGAATGAGCAGTTCTTC. The chain recombines TRBV7-8 with TRBJ2-1; 7 nucleotides line up with TRBD2. The CDR3 spans 14 residues. The trim removed 6 bases at V and 7 bases at J, leaving 9 bases unmatched. From germline, CDR1 is SGHVS and CDR2 FQNEAQ.

The rearrangement links TRBV12-2 to TRBJ2-1; the listed D gene, TRBD1, was not tested against the DNA. TRBV12-2 is given as a pseudogene. The CDR3 is made up of 17 amino acids. The CDR3 sequence is CASRLSVVPPSYNEQFF. The DNA of the CDR3 is TGTGCAAGTCGCTTATCGGTAGTCCCGCCCTCCTACAATGAGCAGTTCTTC.

The V gene is TRBV7-9, the J gene TRBJ2-3, with D hard to call. The CDR3 is made up of 15 amino acids. Germline loops: CDR1 SEHNR, CDR2 FQNEAQ (reference sequence). V was pared by 2 bases and J by 1 base, with 10 bases between. The CDR3 protein is CASSLLKGGTDTQYF. The CDR3 DNA reads TGTGCCAGCAGCTTACTTAAGGGTGGCACAGATACGCAGTATTTT. Full variable domain (missing parts from reference TRBV7-9 and TRBJ2-3): DTGVSQNPRHKITKRGQNVTFRCDPISEHNRLYWYRQTLGQGPEFLTYFQNEAQLEKSRLLSDRFSAERPKGSFSTLEIQRTEQGDSAMYLCASSLLKGGTDTQYFGPGTRLTVL.

With regard to this clonotype: This may be a read error, as it is one base from a much larger clone. V usage is TRBV29-1 and J usage is TRBJ2-7; no definite D call. Germline values: CDR1 SQVTM, CDR2 ANQGSEA. With 7 bases removed from V and 4 bases from J, the gap between germline ends came to 11 bases. The CDR3 has 11 amino acids. CDR3 DNA sequence: TGCAGCGCCGCCAGGCTGTACGAGCAGTACTTC. Protein sequence: CSAARLYEQYF.

This chain links TRBV28 with TRBJ1-4; 8 bases line up with TRBD1. Germline V gene data show CDR1 as MDHEN and CDR2 as SYDVKM. Trimming took 7 bases from V and 8 from J; bases not matched to a gene: 9. This CDR3 comprises 14 residues. The CDR3 coding sequence is TGTGCCAGCAACAGGGGGGGACAAGACGAAAAACTGTTTTTT. It translates to CASNRGGQDEKLFF.

The chain links TRBV27 to TRBJ2-6; 10 positions match TRBD1. In germline, CDR1 is MNHEY, CDR2 SMNVEV (reference sequence). This CDR3 is built from 15 residues. V trimming: 2 bases; J trimming: 13 bases; junction bases outside the gene matches: 8. The CDR3 loop reads CASSLSRDRGLVLTF. CDR3 coding DNA: TGTGCCAGCAGTTTAAGCCGGGACAGGGGCTTGGTCCTGACTTTC.

This chain uses TRBV6-2 or TRBV6-3 with TRBJ1-6; tentative D call: TRBD1 (5 bases). CDR3 length: 13 residues. CDR1 and CDR2 (germline): MNHEY, SVGEGT. Trimming pared 7 bases from V and 8 bases from J, leaving 12 bases between. CDR3 coding DNA: TGTGCCAGCAACCAGGGTTCGGATTCACCCCTCCACTTT. Its protein is CASNQGSDSPLHF.

This clonotype has at least ten counts. The chain recombines TRBV6-1 with TRBJ1-2; weak D call: TRBD1 (6 bases). Germline V gene lookup returns CDR1 MNHNS and CDR2 SASEGT. The CDR3 is made up of 14 amino acids. V lost 1 base to trimming and J lost 4 bases, with 10 bases between them. CDR3 in DNA: TGTGCCAGCAGTGAAGTCCTACAGGGCTATGGCTACACCTTC. It is translated as CASSEVLQGYGYTF.

This clonotype was recorded once. The V call is TRBV9, the J call TRBJ2-3, with 11 bases aligning to TRBD2. Germline CDR1 and CDR2: SGDLS and YYNGEE. The CDR3 length is 16 residues. Trimming took 4 bases from V and 3 from J; bases not matched to a gene: 7. The CDR3 DNA reads as TGTGCCAGCAGCAATAGCGGGAGGGCCTGGACAGATACGCAGTATTTT. It encodes CASSNSGRAWTDTQYF.

V usage is TRBV6-1 and J usage is TRBJ2-1; 9 positions match TRBD2. The CDR3 consists of 17 residues. V gave up 5 bases and J gave up 0 bases; unmatched junction bases: 8. From germline, CDR1 is MNHNS and CDR2 SASEGT. The CDR3 sequence is CASSPTSGYSSYNEQFF. The CDR3 DNA is TGTGCCAGCAGTCCTACTAGCGGGTATAGCTCCTACAATGAGCAGTTCTTC.

J is TRBJ1-2 and V is TRBV15; a possible D gene is TRBD1 (5 bases). Per germline, CDR1 LNHNV and CDR2 YYDKDF (reference sequence). This CDR3 has 13 amino acids. V gave up 0 bases and J gave up 5 bases, with 7 bases separating them. The CDR3 DNA follows: TGTGCCACCAGCAGAGAGGGGGGTTATGGCTACACCTTC. Protein product: CATSREGGYGYTF.